Following are 2 T cell receptor beta chains from one sample sequenced in a study of CD8+CD57+ T cells in acquired aplastic anemia (dated by TCRdb to between 2017 and 2018). For sequencing, an Illumina HiSeq 2000 was employed. TCR beta VDJ combination and CDR3 sequence profiling used genomic DNA as the template. Through fastp at Q25 and MiXCR, TCRdb rebuilt clones from the public reads, retaining in-frame beta chains. For every CDR3 protein sequence, its rows merge into one entry that carries the most common genes and DNA. Within this sample are about 400,000 distinct CDR3 sequences, with 55% to 70% of them counted one time only. The top ten clonotypes cover around 4% of the sample. The sample was sorted CD4+, CD8+, or CD8+CD57+ T cells (not recorded which) from PBMCs. All receptors come from a human donor in good health, serving as a control.

This clonotype was recorded a few times. One junction end does not reproduce the germline sequence, and a read error may be involved. The chain couples TRBV24-1 to TRBJ1-2, with D perhaps matching TRBD1 (6 bases). This CDR3 spans 13 amino acids. Germline CDR1 KGHDR, CDR2 SFDVKD. CDR3 amino acids: CATSDTHRAGYTF. CDR3 coding DNA: TGTGCCACCAGTGATACCCACAGGGCTGGCTACACCTTT.

On this clonotype: Given a much more abundant clone one base away, this may be a read error. The chain links TRBV2 to TRBJ2-7, with unresolved D. The assigned J gene may be wrong: the sequence end matches TRBJ2-3 better. The germline CDR1 and CDR2 sequences are SNHLY and FYNNEI. The CDR3 contains 14 residues. The CDR3 reads CASSPHPSTDTQYF. Here the CDR3 DNA reads TGTGCCAGCTCACCACACCCTAGCACAGATACGCAGTATTTT.